This T cell receptor beta chain was observed in a study of monozygotic twins with inflammatory bowel disease. TCRdb re-called the 5' RACE reads, yielding one record per CDR3 amino acid sequence without DNA. This listing includes just under 45,000 distinct CDR3 sequences. Study-wide results and caveats: Varied immunosuppressive treatments among patients may have increased repertoire variability. Among IBD patients, fewer clonotypes were shared with others than among healthy twins, especially with disease activity. Compared with healthy co-twins, IBD patients showed reduced TCRbeta repertoire diversity by inverse Simpson.

As to this clonotype: Antigen specificity is unknown.

For every donor, one blood sample of 2.5 ml was drawn. CDR1 and CDR2 (germline): DFQATT, SNEGSKA (reference sequence). The length of the CDR3 is 13 residues. Source material: blood. The TCR sequence derives from a human donor with ulcerative colitis or Crohn's disease, or a healthy co-twin of an affected twin (not recorded which). V usage is TRBV20-1 and J usage is TRBJ1-1; TCRdb's assignment of TRBD1 cannot be checked, as there is no DNA. This chain's CDR3 is CSASQGRAAEAFF.